Listed here is a single T cell receptor (beta chain). Its antigen remains unknown. V lost 0 bases, J lost 4 bases, and 10 bases lay in between. This CDR3 contains 15 residues. Per the germline V gene, CDR1 is SEHNR and CDR2 is FQNEAQ (reference sequence). TCRdb re-called the reads with MiXCR, one entry per CDR3 protein. The sample has fewer than 300,000 distinct CDR3 sequences; roughly a quarter are singletons. This sample is drawn from a study of T cell repertoires in cytomegalovirus infection. Study-level findings and limits: Dominant in the ex vivo response were TCR beta clonotypes restricted by HLA-C and specific for CMV.

Material for sequencing was PBMCs. The chain has TRBV7-9 and TRBJ2-1, with D uncertain. The sequence came from a human donor in good health (CMV status not recorded). Some clones in this sample may be carry-over from other donors' samples. CDR3 in amino acids: CASSLALSGYNEQFF. CDR3 DNA: TGTGCCAGCAGCTTAGCGCTATCCGGATACAATGAGCAGTTCTTC.